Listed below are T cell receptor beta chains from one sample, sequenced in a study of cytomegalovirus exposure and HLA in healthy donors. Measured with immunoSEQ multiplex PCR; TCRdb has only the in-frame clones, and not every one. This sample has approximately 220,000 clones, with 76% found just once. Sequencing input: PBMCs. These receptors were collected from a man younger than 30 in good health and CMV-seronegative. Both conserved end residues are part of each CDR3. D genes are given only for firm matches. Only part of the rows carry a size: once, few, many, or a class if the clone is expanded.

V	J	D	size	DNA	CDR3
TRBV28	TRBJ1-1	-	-	TGTGCCAGCAGTTTTGGCCGGAACACTGAAGCTTTCTTT	CASSFGRNTEAFF
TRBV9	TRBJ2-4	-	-	TGTGCCAGCAGCGTAGATTCTTCTCCAAACATTCAGTACTTC	CASSVDSSPNIQYF
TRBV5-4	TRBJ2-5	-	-	TGTGCCAGCAGCTTGGAGGGCATTGGGTCAGGGGTCCAAGAGACCCAGTACTTC	CASSLEGIGSGVQETQYF
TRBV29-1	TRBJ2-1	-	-	TGCAGCGTTGTTAGGGGCGGTTTCTGGGATGAGCAGTTCTTC	CSVVRGGFWDEQFF
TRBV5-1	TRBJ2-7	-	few	TGCGCCAGCAGTAGGTCAGAGACTACCTACGAGCAGTACTTC	CASSRSETTYEQYF
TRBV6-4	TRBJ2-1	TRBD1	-	TGTGCCAGCAGTCCTACAGGGGAACACAATGAGCAGTTCTTC	CASSPTGEHNEQFF
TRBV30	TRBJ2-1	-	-	TGTGCCTGGACGACTAGTAACGTCCAGAATGAGCAGTTCTTC	CAWTTSNVQNEQFF
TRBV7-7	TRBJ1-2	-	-	TGTGCTAGCAGCTTAGGTTCGGAAAGAGGCAGTTTCTATGGCTACACCTTC	CASSLGSERGSFYGYTF
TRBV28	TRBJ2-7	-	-	TGTGCCAGCAGTCCCCCCCGGGGGTCACTCTACGAGCAGTACTTC	CASSPPRGSLYEQYF
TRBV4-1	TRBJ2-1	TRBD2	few	TGCGCCAGCAGCCTTACACTAGCGACTGAGCAGTTCTTC	CASSLTLATEQFF
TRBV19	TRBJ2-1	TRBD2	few	TGTGCCAGTAGTCTGCTAGCGGGCTCCTACAATGAGCAGTTCTTC	CASSLLAGSYNEQFF
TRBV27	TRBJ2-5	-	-	TGTGCCAGCAGTTTATCTCGGCTAGCGCAAGAGACCCAGTACTTC	CASSLSRLAQETQYF
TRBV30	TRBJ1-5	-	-	TGTGCCTGGAGTGGAGGAGCCTATCAGCCCCAGCATTTT	CAWSGGAYQPQHF
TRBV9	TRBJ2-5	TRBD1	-	TGTGCCAGCAGCGGGACAGGGGGCGTCCAGCAAGGGACCCAGTACTTC	CASSGTGGVQQGTQYF
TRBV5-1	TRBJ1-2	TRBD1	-	TGCGCCAGCAGCTTCCTCGGACAGGGGGCGAACTATGGCTACACCTTC	CASSFLGQGANYGYTF
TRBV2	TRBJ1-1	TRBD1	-	TGTGCCAGCAAAAGGACAGGGGCAGACACTGAAGCTTTCTTT	CASKRTGADTEAFF
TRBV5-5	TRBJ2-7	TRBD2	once	TGTGCCAGCAGCTTAGGAGGGAGGGCCTACGAGCAGTACTTC	CASSLGGRAYEQYF
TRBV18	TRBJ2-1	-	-	TGTGCCAGCTCACCGCAGACTAGGGACAATGAGCAGTTCTTC	CASSPQTRDNEQFF
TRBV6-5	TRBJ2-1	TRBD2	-	TGTGCCAGCAGCTCCGGGACTAGCGGCAATGAGCAGTTCTTC	CASSSGTSGNEQFF
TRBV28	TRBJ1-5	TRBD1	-	TGTGCCAGCAGTCCGAGGGACAGGGTCAATCAGCCCCAGCATTTT	CASSPRDRVNQPQHF
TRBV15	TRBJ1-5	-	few	TGTGCCACCAGCAGGAAGACCGGGAACTATTATCAGCCCCAGCATTTT	CATSRKTGNYYQPQHF
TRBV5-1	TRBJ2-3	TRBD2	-	TGCGCCAGCAGCTTGGATACTAGCGGCACAGATACGCAGTATTTT	CASSLDTSGTDTQYF
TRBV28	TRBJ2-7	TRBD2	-	TGTGCCAGCAGTTCGGTGGTCGGGAGGGGGTACGAGCAGTACTTC	CASSSVVGRGYEQYF
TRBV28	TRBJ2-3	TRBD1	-	TGTGCCAGCAGGTCGAACAGGGGGCGAAGCACAGATACGCAGTATTTT	CASRSNRGRSTDTQYF
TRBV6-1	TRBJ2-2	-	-	TGTGCCAGCAGTATCACAGGGACCGGGGAGCTGTTTTTT	CASSITGTGELFF
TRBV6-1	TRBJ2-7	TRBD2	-	TGTGCCAGCAGTGATGTCGGACTAGTAAGTTACGAGCAGTACTTC	CASSDVGLVSYEQYF
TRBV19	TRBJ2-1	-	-	TGTGCTACCAGGGCCACAGCCAATTTCAATGAGCAGTTCTTC	CATRATANFNEQFF
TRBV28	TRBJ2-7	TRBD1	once	TGTGCCAGCAGTTTCAGCACAGGGGGTTACGAGCAGTACTTC	CASSFSTGGYEQYF
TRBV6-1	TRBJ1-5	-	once	TGTGCCAGCAAGGGGGGCAATCAGCCCCAGCATTTT	CASKGGNQPQHF
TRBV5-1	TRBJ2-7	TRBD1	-	TGCGCCAGCAGCTTGTGGCAGGGGGCGTACGAGCAGTACTTC	CASSLWQGAYEQYF
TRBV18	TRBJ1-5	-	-	TGTGCCAGCTCACTAGGGAGGGGTGAGAATCAGCCCCAGCATTTT	CASSLGRGENQPQHF
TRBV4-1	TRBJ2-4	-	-	TGCGCCAGCAGCCCCCGGACAGGGACCTTAGCGGGAGTGGCCAAAAACATTCAGTACTTC	CASSPRTGTLAGVAKNIQYF
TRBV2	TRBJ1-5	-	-	TGTGCCAGCAGCTCAGACAGGAGTAGTCAGCCCCAGCATTTT	CASSSDRSSQPQHF
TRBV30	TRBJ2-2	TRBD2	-	TGTGCCTGGAGTGTTGCCCTAGCGGGGCCCGGGGAGCTGTTTTTT	CAWSVALAGPGELFF
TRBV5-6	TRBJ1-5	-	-	TGTGCCAGCAGCTTGACAGGGCGATATCAGCCCCAGCATTTT	CASSLTGRYQPQHF
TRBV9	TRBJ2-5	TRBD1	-	TGTGTCTGGGCTGAGGGGGCGCCTTTTGAGACCCAGTACTTC	CVWAEGAPFETQYF
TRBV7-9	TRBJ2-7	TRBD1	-	TGTGCCAGCACCACGGACAGGAACTACGAGCAGTACTTC	CASTTDRNYEQYF
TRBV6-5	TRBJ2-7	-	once	TGTGCCAGCCGGGGTAGGGCCTACGAGCAGTACTTC	CASRGRAYEQYF
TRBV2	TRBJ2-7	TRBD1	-	TGTGCCAGCCAGGGTACAGGGGGATTGTACGAGCAGTACTTC	CASQGTGGLYEQYF
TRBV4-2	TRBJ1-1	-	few	TGTGCCAGCAGCCCCCCCAACAGGGACGACACTGAAGCTTTCTTT	CASSPPNRDDTEAFF
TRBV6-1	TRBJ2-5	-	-	TGTGCCAGCAGTGGGGTGTTAAGCGGCCACGGGGTAGAGACCCAGTACTTC	CASSGVLSGHGVETQYF
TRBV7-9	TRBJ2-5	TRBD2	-	TGTGCCAGCAGCCGAAGGACTAGCGGGTTTGCGGAGACCCAGTACTTC	CASSRRTSGFAETQYF
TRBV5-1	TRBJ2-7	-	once	TGCGCCAGCAGCTTTCAGGGATCCTACGAGCAGTACTTC	CASSFQGSYEQYF
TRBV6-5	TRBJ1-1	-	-	TGTGCCAGCAGTCCGGGACTGAGGAACACTGAAGCTTTCTTT	CASSPGLRNTEAFF
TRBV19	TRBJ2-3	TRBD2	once	TGTGCCAGTAGTCTGGGACTAGCGGGAGAAAATACGCAGTATTTT	CASSLGLAGENTQYF
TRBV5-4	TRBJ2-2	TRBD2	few	TGTGCCAGCAGCAAAGAACCTAGCGGGAGTTCGAACACCGGGGAGCTGTTTTTT	CASSKEPSGSSNTGELFF
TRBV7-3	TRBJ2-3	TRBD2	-	TGTGCCAGCAGGCCCCAGCGGGGTCGCACAGATACGCAGTATTTT	CASRPQRGRTDTQYF
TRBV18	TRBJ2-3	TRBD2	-	TGTGCCAGCTCACCGACTAGCGGATCTCGGGATACGCAGTATTTT	CASSPTSGSRDTQYF
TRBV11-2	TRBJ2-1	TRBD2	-	TGTGCCAGCAGCTTTACTAGCGGAAACTACAATGAGCAGTTCTTC	CASSFTSGNYNEQFF
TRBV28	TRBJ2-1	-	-	TGTGCCAGCAGTTTGCGGCAGGGTGTCGGCAATGAGCAGTTCTTC	CASSLRQGVGNEQFF
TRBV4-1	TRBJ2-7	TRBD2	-	TGCGCCAGCAGTCAGCTAGCGGGAGAAGGGTACGAGCAGTACTTC	CASSQLAGEGYEQYF
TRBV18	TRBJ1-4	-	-	TGTGCCAGCTCACCTCGACAGGCAACTAATGAAAAACTGTTTTTT	CASSPRQATNEKLFF
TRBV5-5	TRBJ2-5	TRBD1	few	TGTGCCAGCAGCTTGGCAACAGGGGTTTGGGAGACCCAGTACTTC	CASSLATGVWETQYF
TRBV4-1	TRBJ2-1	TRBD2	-	TGCGCCAGCAGCCCCAGACTAGCGGGAGACCTTGAGCAGTTCTTC	CASSPRLAGDLEQFF
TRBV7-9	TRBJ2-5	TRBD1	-	TGTGCCAGCAGCTCTTCGACAGGGGGTCAGGAGACCCAGTACTTC	CASSSSTGGQETQYF
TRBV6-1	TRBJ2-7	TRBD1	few	TGTGCCAGCAGTGAAGGGCTGGGGACAGTTCTAAGCGAGCAGTACTTC	CASSEGLGTVLSEQYF